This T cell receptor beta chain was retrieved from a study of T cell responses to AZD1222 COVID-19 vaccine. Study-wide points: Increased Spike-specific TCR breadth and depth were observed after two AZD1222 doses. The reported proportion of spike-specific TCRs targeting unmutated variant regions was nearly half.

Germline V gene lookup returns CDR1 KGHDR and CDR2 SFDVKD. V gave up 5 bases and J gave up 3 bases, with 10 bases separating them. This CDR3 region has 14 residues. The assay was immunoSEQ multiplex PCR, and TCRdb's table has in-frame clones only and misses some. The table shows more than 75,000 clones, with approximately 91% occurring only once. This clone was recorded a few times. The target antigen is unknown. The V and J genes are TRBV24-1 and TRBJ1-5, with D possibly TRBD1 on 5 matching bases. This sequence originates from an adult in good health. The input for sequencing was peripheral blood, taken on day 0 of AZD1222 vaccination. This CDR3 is CATSGRGLNQPQHF. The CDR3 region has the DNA TGTGCCACCAGTGGAAGGGGTCTCAATCAGCCCCAGCATTTT.